This entry concerns a single T cell receptor (beta chain). Germline V lookup: CDR1 SEHNR, CDR2 FQNEAQ (reference sequence). Trimming at V came to 3 bases and at J to 4 bases, leaving 11 bases not matched to a gene. This CDR3 region has 17 residues. Data came from immunoSEQ multiplex PCR; TCRdb stores just in-frame clones and leaves some out. Of about 130,000 clones listed, approximately 89% are singletons. These data are taken from a study of blood T cell repertoires in COVID-19. Input material: peripheral blood. The TCR sequence derives from a man aged 45-65 years with acute or convalescent COVID-19. The V call is TRBV7-9, the J call TRBJ1-1; 10 positions match TRBD1. CDR3 region: CASSFLPGQGISTEAFF. The CDR3 DNA sequence: TGTGCCAGCAGCTTTTTACCGGGACAGGGGATATCCACTGAAGCTTTCTTT.